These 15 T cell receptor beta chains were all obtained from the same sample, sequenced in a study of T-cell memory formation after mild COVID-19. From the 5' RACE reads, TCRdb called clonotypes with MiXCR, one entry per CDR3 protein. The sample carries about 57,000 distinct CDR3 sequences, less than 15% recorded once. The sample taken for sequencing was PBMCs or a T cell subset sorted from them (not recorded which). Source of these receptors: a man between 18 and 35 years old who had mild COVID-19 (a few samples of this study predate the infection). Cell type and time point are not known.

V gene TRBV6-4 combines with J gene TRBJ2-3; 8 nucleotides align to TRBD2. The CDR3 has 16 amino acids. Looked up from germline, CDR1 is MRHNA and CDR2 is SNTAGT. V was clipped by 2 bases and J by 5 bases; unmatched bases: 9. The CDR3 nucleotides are TGTGCCAGCAGTGACGGGGCGGGGGGACCCGGAGATACGCAGTATTTT. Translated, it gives CASSDGAGGPGDTQYF.

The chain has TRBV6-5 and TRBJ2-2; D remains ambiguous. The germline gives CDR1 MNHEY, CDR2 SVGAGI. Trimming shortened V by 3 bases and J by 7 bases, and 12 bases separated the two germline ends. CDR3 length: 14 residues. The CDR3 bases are TGTGCCAGCAGTTATGCGGTCGGCGGCGGGGAGCTGTTTTTT. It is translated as CASSYAVGGGELFF.

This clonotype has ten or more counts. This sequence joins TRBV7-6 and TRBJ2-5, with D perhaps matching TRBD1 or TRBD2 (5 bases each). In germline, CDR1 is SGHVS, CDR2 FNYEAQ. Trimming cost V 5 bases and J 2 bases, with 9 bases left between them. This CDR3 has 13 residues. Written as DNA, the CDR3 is TGTGCCAGCAGCATGGGACGGCAAGAGACCCAGTACTTC. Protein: CASSMGRQETQYF.

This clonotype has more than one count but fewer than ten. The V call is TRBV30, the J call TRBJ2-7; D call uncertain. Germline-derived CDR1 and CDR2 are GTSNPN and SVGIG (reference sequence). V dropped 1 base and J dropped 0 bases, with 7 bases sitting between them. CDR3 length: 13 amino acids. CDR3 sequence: CAWSGHSSYEQYF. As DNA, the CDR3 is TGTGCCTGGAGTGGACATAGCTCCTACGAGCAGTACTTC.

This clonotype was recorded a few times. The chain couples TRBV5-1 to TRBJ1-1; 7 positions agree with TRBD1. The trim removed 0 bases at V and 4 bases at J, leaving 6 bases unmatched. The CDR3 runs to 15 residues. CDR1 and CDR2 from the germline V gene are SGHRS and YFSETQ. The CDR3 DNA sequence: TGCGCCAGCAGCTTGGGGGCAGGGGGAAGCACTGAAGCTTTCTTT. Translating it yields CASSLGAGGSTEAFF. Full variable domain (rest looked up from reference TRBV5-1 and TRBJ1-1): KAGVTQTPRYLIKTRGQQVTLSCSPISGHRSVSWYQQTPGQGLQFLFEYFSETQRNKGNFPGRFSGRQFSNSRSEMNVSTLELGDSALYLCASSLGAGGSTEAFFGQGTRLTVV.

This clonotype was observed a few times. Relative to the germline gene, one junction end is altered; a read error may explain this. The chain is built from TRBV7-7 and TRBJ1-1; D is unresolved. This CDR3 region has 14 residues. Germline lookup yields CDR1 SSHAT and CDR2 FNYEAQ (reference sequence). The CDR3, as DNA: TGTGCTAGCAGCTCCGCTCCCCAGAACACTGAAGCTTTCTTT. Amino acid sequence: CASSSAPQNTEAFF.

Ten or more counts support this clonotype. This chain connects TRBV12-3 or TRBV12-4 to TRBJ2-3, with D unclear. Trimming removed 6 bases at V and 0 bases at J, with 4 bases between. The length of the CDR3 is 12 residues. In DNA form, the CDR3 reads TGTGCCAGCAGGCCAAGCACAGATACGCAGTATTTT. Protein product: CASRPSTDTQYF.

The DNA for the CDR3 is TGCGCCAGCAGCCCCTTCGGGTCCGCTCAGCCCCAGCATTTT. It yields the protein CASSPFGSAQPQHF. This chain links TRBV5-1 with TRBJ1-5; D gene ambiguous. Germline loops: CDR1 SGHRS, CDR2 YFSETQ. The CDR3 spans 14 residues. The V end was cut by 4 bases, the J end by 6 bases, with 14 bases between.

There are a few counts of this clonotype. The CDR3 DNA follows: TGTGCCAGCAGCTTAGATTTGCAGGAGACCCAGTACTTC. Translation: CASSLDLQETQYF. This chain links TRBV11-2 with TRBJ2-5; D call uncertain. This CDR3 is 13 amino acids long. Germline-derived CDR1 and CDR2 are SGHAT and FQNNGV. V lost 0 bases and J lost 5, with 7 bases in between. The complete variable domain, with remaining parts taken from reference TRBV11-2 and TRBJ2-5, reads EAGVAQSPRYKIIEKRQSVAFWCNPISGHATLYWYQQILGQGPKLLIQFQNNGVVDDSQLPKDRFSAERLKGVDSTLKIQPAKLEDSAVYLCASSLDLQETQYFGPGTRLLVL.

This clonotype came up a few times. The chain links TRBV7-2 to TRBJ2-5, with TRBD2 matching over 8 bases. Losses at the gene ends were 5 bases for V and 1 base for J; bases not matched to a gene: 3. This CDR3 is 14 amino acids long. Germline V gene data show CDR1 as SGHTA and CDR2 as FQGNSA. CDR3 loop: CASSRGGVQETQYF. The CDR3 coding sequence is TGTGCCAGCAGCCGGGGGGGGGTCCAAGAGACCCAGTACTTC.

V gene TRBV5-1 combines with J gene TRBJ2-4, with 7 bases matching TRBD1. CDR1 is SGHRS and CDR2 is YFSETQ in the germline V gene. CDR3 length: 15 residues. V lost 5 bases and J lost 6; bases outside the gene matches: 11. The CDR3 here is CASRQNRGIPNIQYF. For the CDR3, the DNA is TGCGCCAGCAGACAGAACAGGGGAATACCAAACATTCAGTACTTC.

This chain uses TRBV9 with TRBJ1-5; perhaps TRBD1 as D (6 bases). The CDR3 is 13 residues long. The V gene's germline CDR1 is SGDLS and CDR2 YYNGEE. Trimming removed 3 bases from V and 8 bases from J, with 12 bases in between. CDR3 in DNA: TGTGCCAGCAGCGACAGGGACGCGGAGCCCCAGCATTTT. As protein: CASSDRDAEPQHF.

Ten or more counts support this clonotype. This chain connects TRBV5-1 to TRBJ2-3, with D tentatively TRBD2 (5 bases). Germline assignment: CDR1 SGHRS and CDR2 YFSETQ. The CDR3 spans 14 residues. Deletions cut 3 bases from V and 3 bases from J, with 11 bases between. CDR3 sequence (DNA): TGCGCCAGCAGCTCCCGGGGTGAGACAGATACGCAGTATTTT. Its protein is CASSSRGETDTQYF.

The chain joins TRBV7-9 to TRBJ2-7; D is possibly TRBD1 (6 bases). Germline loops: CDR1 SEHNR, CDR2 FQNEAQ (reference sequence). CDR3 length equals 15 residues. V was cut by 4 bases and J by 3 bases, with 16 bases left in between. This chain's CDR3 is CASSSQGHHLYEQYF. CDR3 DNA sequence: TGTGCCAGCAGCTCGCAGGGACATCATCTCTACGAGCAGTACTTC.

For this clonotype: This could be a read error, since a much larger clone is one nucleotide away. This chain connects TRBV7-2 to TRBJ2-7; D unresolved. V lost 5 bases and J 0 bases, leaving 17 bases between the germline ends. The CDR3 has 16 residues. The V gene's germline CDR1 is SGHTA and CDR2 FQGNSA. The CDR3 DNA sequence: TGTGCCAGCAGCCGTGACCGATCGCAGGTCTCCTACGAGCAGTACTTC. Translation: CASSRDRSQVSYEQYF.